This T cell receptor beta chain was observed in a study of cytomegalovirus exposure and HLA in healthy donors. Whole-study findings and limits: In a later analysis, a missense DCLRE1C variant was linked to TCR beta V- and J-gene trimming. Accurate prediction of HLA-A and HLA-B alleles (for most subjects) was reportedly achieved from TCR beta sequences. Sequence variants that were highly shared formed a cluster that was likely a sequencing artifact.

From germline, CDR1 is GTSNPN and CDR2 SVGIG (reference sequence). The V segment lost 0 bases and the J segment 4 bases; nucleotides outside the gene matches: 5. The CDR3 has 15 residues. Turning to this clone: What it binds is unknown. Other DNA sequences in this sample translate to the same CDR3.

The donors (healthy individuals) were bone marrow donors. PCR was performed using 60 Vbeta and 13 Jbeta primers. Clones were sequenced by immunoSEQ multiplex PCR, and TCRdb holds only the in-frame ones, with some missing. The sample totals about 70,000 clones. The sample comprised PBMCs. The origin of this receptor is a female donor in good health and CMV-seropositive. The chain uses TRBV30 and TRBJ1-3; 8 bases match TRBD1. The CDR3 DNA is TGTGCCTGGAGTGTTCAGGGGGCGAGGGGAAACACCATATATTTT. It encodes CAWSVQGARGNTIYF.